The T cell receptor beta chain described here comes from a study of T cells in Graves' hyperthyroidism and ophthalmopathy. RNA transcripts served as the template for amplifying TCR beta CDR3 regions. The TCR CDR3 was amplified in a first-round RT-PCR using the HTBI primer set. TCRdb independently ran MiXCR on the multiplex PCR reads; one entry per CDR3 protein. Among 550,000 to 600,000 distinct CDR3 sequences listed, under 60% were seen once. At least ten counts were recorded for this clonotype. The specimen was peripheral blood or thyroid tissue (not recorded which). This clonotype was sampled from an adult woman with Graves' disease, either hyperthyroidism or ophthalmopathy (not recorded which).

CDR3 in DNA: TGCAGTGCTAGAATAGGGACCGTCAATCAGCCCCAGCATTTT. Its protein product is CSARIGTVNQPQHF. The V and J genes are TRBV20-1 and TRBJ1-5; D perhaps matches TRBD1 (5 bases). Trimming removed 2 bases from V and 3 bases from J, with 11 bases in between. The CDR3 length is 14 residues. Per the germline V gene, CDR1 is DFQATT and CDR2 is SNEGSKA (reference sequence).